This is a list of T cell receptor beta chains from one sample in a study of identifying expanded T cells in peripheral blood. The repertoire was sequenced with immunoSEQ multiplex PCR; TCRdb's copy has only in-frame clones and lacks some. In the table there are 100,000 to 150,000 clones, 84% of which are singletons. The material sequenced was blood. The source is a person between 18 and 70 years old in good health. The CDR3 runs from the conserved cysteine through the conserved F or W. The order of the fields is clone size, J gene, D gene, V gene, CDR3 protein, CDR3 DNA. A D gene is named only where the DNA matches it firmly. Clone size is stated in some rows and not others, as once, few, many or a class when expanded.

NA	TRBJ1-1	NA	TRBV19	CASSIDGGWGRSEAFF	TGTGCCAGTAGTATAGATGGGGGTTGGGGAAGAAGTGAAGCTTTCTTT
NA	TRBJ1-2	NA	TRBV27	CASSLVGSYGYTF	TGTGCCAGCAGTTTAGTGGGTAGCTATGGCTACACCTTC
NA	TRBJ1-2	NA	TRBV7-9	CASSSATNYGYTF	TGTGCCAGCAGCTCCGCAACTAACTATGGCTACACCTTC
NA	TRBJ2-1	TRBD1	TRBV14	CASSTSGTGGRGQFF	TGTGCCAGCAGCACCTCCGGGACAGGGGGCAGAGGGCAGTTCTTC
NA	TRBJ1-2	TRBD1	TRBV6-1	CASSSQTGNNYGYTF	TGTGCCAGCAGTTCCCAGACAGGGAATAACTATGGCTACACCTTC
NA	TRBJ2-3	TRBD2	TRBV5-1	CASSLLAGTTDTQYF	TGCGCCAGCAGCTTGCTAGCGGGGACCACAGATACGCAGTATTTT
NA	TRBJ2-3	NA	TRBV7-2	CASSLWTDTQYF	TGTGCCAGCAGCTTGTGGACAGATACGCAGTATTTT
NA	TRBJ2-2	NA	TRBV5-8	CASSPSSGELFF	TGTGCCAGCAGCCCTAGTTCCGGGGAGCTGTTTTTT
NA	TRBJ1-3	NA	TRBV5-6	CASSLGGGRSGNTIYF	TGTGCCAGCAGCTTGGGTGGAGGGAGAAGTGGAAACACCATATATTTT
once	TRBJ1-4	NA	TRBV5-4	CASSSDSYNEKLFF	TGTGCCAGCAGCTCGGACAGTTATAATGAAAAACTGTTTTTT
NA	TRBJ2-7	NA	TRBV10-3	CAISPGGTRDYEQYF	TGTGCCATCAGTCCAGGGGGGACTAGAGACTACGAGCAGTACTTC
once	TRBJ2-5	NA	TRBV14	CASSLSHRETQYF	TGTGCCAGCAGCCTGTCGCATCGCGAGACCCAGTACTTC
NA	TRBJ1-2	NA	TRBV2	CASSEGRINYGYTF	TGTGCCAGCAGTGAGGGCAGGATTAACTATGGCTACACCTTC
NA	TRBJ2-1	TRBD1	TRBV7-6	CASSLEQGDHNEQFF	TGTGCCAGCAGCTTAGAACAGGGGGACCACAATGAGCAGTTCTTC
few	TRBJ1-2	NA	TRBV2	CASSEGRSYGYYGYTF	TGTGCCAGCAGTGAAGGCAGGTCGTACGGCTACTATGGCTACACCTTC
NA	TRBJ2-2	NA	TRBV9	CASSVGMRGDTGELFF	TGTGCCAGCAGCGTGGGGATGCGAGGGGACACCGGGGAGCTGTTTTTT
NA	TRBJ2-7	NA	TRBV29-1	CSVRSPLGYEQYF	TGCAGCGTAAGATCCCCATTGGGCTACGAGCAGTACTTC
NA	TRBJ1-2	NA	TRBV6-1	CASSEVAGYGYTF	TGTGCCAGCAGTGAAGTTGCGGGCTATGGCTACACCTTC
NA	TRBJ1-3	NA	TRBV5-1	CASSLWGQGPNTIYF	TGCGCCAGCAGCTTGTGGGGGCAGGGGCCAAACACCATATATTTT
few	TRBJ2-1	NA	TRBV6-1	CASSDGGSYNEQFF	TGTGCCAGCAGTGACGGGGGATCCTACAATGAGCAGTTCTTC
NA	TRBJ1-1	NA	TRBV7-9	CASRLGANTEAFF	TGTGCCAGCAGACTAGGGGCGAACACTGAAGCTTTCTTT
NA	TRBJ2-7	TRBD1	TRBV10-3	CAISPTGDEQYF	TGTGCCATCAGTCCGACAGGGGACGAGCAGTACTTC
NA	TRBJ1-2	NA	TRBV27	CASSQGFGYTF	TGTGCCAGCAGTCAGGGTTTCGGCTACACCTTC
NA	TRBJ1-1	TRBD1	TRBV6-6	CASRPTGLNTEAFF	TGTGCCAGCAGACCGACAGGGTTGAACACTGAAGCTTTCTTT
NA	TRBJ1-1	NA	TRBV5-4	CASSLSALPGEAFF	TGTGCCAGCAGCTTGTCAGCGTTACCAGGGGAAGCTTTCTTT
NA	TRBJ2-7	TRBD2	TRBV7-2	CASSLGGTTYEQYF	TGTGCCAGCAGCTTAGGGGGGACTACCTACGAGCAGTACTTC
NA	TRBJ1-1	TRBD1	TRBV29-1	CSASLNQGGWTEAFF	TGCAGCGCCTCTCTAAACCAGGGGGGGTGGACTGAAGCTTTCTTT
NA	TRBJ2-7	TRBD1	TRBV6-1	CASKPGQGFEQYF	TGTGCCAGTAAACCGGGACAGGGTTTCGAGCAGTACTTC
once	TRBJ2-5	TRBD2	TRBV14	CASSQSRSSGSQETQYF	TGTGCCAGCAGCCAAAGCCGCTCTAGCGGGAGCCAAGAGACCCAGTACTTC
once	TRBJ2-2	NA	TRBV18	CASSPRERPNTGELFF	TGTGCCAGCTCACCACGTGAGCGGCCGAACACCGGGGAGCTGTTTTTT
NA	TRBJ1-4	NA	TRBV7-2	CASSLGSTQTEKLFF	TGTGCCAGCAGCTTAGGGAGCACTCAGACCGAAAAACTGTTTTTT
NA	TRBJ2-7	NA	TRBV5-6	CASSYDFRSYEQYF	TGTGCCAGCAGCTATGACTTTAGGTCCTACGAGCAGTACTTC
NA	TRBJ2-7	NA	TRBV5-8	CASSLANSYEQYF	TGTGCCAGCAGCTTGGCCAACTCCTACGAGCAGTACTTC
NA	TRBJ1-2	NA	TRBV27	CASSFSLAESNGYTF	TGTGCCAGCAGTTTTTCCCTGGCAGAATCGAATGGCTACACCTTC
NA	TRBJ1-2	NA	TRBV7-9	CASSRLNPVYGYTF	TGTGCCAGCAGCCGCCTAAATCCTGTTTATGGCTACACCTTC
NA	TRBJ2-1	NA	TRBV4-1	CASSQAIDNEQFF	TGCGCCAGCAGCCAAGCCATTGACAATGAGCAGTTCTTC
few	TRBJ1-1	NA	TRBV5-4	CASSLGGSGTEAFF	TGTGCCAGCAGCTTGGGGGGGTCTGGCACTGAAGCTTTCTTT
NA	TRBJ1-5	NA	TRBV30	CAWSVPGENQPQHF	TGTGCCTGGAGTGTACCAGGGGAGAATCAGCCCCAGCATTTT
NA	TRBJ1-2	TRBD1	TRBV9	CASSATSSGQGPSNYGYTF	TGTGCCAGCAGCGCTACGTCGTCGGGACAGGGGCCCTCTAACTATGGCTACACCTTC
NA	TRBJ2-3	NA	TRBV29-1	CSVEGGASTDTQYF	TGCAGCGTTGAGGGGGGGGCCAGCACAGATACGCAGTATTTT
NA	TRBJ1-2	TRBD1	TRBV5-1	CASSQQPGGADGYTF	TGCGCCAGCAGCCAACAGCCAGGGGGCGCGGATGGCTACACCTTC